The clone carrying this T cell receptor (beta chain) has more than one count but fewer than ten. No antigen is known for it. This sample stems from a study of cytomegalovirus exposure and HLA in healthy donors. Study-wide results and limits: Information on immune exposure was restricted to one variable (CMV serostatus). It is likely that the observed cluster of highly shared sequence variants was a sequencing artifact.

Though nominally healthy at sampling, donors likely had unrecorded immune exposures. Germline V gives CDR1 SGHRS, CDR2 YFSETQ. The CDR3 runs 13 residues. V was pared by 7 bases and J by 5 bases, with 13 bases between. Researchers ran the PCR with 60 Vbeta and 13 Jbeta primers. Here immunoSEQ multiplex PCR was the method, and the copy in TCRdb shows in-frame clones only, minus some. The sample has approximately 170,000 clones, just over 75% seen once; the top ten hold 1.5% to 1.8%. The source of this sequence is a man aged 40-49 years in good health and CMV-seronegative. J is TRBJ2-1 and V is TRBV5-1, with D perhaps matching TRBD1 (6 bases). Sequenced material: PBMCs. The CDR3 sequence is CASVRDTNNEQFF. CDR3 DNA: TGCGCCAGCGTCCGGGACACGAACAATGAGCAGTTCTTC.